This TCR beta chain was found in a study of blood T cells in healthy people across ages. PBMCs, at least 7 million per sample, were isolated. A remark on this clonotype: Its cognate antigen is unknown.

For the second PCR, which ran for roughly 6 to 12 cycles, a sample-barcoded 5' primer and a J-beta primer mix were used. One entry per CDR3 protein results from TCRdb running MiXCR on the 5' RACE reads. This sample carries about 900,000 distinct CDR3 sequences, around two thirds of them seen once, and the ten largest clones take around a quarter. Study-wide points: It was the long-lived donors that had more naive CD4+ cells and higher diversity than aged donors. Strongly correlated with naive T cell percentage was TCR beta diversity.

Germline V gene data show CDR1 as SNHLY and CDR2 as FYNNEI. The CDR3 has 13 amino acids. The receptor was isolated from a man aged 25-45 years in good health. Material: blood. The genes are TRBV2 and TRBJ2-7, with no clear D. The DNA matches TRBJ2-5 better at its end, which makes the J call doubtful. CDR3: CASSEDGVETQYF. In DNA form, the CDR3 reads TGTGCCAGCAGTGAAGACGGTGTGGAGACCCAGTACTTC.